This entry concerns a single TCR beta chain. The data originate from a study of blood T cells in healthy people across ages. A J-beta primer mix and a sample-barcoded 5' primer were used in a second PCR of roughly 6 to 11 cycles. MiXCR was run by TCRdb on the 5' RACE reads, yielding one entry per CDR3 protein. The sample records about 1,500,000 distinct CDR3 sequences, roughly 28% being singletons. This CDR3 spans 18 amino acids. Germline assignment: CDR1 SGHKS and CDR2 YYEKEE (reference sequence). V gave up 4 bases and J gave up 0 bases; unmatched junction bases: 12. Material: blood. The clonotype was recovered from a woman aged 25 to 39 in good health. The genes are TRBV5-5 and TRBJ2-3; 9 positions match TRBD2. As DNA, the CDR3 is TGTGCCAGCAGCCTGGGGACTAGCAGAATATCAAGCACAGATACGCAGTATTTT. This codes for CASSLGTSRISSTDTQYF.